The clone carrying this T cell receptor (beta chain) has a handful of counts. Antigen: not known. This sample stems from a study of cytomegalovirus exposure and HLA in healthy donors. Study findings and constraints: Some TCR beta chains (more than 150 of them) were listed as cytomegalovirus-associated. Only CMV serostatus was available as immune exposure information. TRBV6-2, TRBV6-3 and other indistinguishable V segments were excluded. With further analysis later on, most CMV-associated TCR beta chains appeared HLA-restricted.

The length of the CDR3 is 13 residues. Losses at the gene ends were 4 bases for V and 2 bases for J; bases not matched to a gene: 1. Germline CDR1 reads GTSNPN; CDR2 reads SVGIG (reference sequence). A multiplex PCR was run with 60 Vbeta primers and 13 Jbeta primers. Sequencing used immunoSEQ multiplex PCR; TCRdb keeps in-frame clones, though not all of them. This repertoire shows 95,000 to 120,000 clones, about 80% found once; its top ten account for less than 5.5%. The rearrangement joins TRBV30 to TRBJ2-7, with 11 bases identical to TRBD2. The sample taken for sequencing was PBMCs. The clonotype originates from a woman between 25 and 40 years old in good health and CMV-seropositive. The DNA of the CDR3 is TGTGCCTGGAAACTAGCGGGAGCCTACGAGCAGTACTTC. Amino acids: CAWKLAGAYEQYF.